This T cell receptor (beta chain) derives from a study of blood T cells in healthy people across ages. Study results and limitations: It was the long-lived donors that had more naive CD4+ cells and higher diversity than aged donors.

Then a second PCR, running roughly 6 to 12 cycles, was carried out with a sample-barcoded 5' primer and a J-beta primer mix. TCRdb re-analysed the 5' RACE reads in MiXCR, keeping a single row per CDR3 protein. The table lists roughly 1,700,000 distinct CDR3 sequences, about 30% of them singletons, with 7.7% in the top ten. The CDR3 has 12 residues. The V and J ends lost 6 bases and 7 bases respectively, with 10 bases between them. Germline V gives CDR1 DFQATT, CDR2 SNEGSKA (reference sequence). In regard to this clonotype: Its cognate antigen is unknown.

This clonotype was obtained from a woman between 25 and 40 years old in good health. V and J are TRBV20-1 and TRBJ1-6; D gene ambiguous. Input material: blood. The CDR3 DNA follows: TGCAGTGCGGTTGAGGCAAATTCACCCCTCCACTTT. Its translation is CSAVEANSPLHF.